The next 8 T cell receptor beta chains were all read from a single sample in a study of T cells in Graves' hyperthyroidism and ophthalmopathy. TCR beta CDR3 regions were amplified from RNA transcripts. Primed by the HTBI set, a first-round RT-PCR was run on the TCR CDR3. TCRdb ran MiXCR on the multiplex PCR reads and lists one entry per CDR3 protein. The data contain some 800,000 distinct CDR3 sequences, about two fifths of them seen just once; the ten biggest clones take up 7.5% to 9.5%. Input material: blood. All receptors derive from a man aged 18 to 30 with Graves' hyperthyroidism.

The chain has TRBV25-1 and TRBJ1-2, with TRBD1 identical over 10 bases. The trim removed 6 bases at V and 8 bases at J, leaving 18 bases unmatched. The CDR3 runs 17 residues. Per germline, CDR1 MGHDK and CDR2 SYGVNS. The CDR3 reads CASSQIMLTGGIGGYTF. The DNA for the CDR3 is TGTGCCAGCAGCCAAATTATGTTGACAGGGGGCATAGGGGGCTACACCTTC.

The chain links TRBV25-1 to TRBJ2-5; either TRBD1 or TRBD2 may fit D (6 bases each). CDR1 and CDR2 from the germline V gene are MGHDK and SYGVNS. Trimming took off 7 bases at V and 5 bases at J, with 14 bases between the two ends. The CDR3 consists of 13 residues. CDR3 sequence: CASIGGALETQYF. CDR3 DNA sequence: TGTGCCAGCATCGGGGGCGCGTTGGAGACCCAGTACTTC.

This clonotype has only a few counts. The J gene is TRBJ1-3, the V gene TRBV7-9; 7 positions match TRBD1. This CDR3 spans 17 amino acids. In germline, CDR1 is SEHNR, CDR2 FQNEAQ (reference sequence). The trim removed 5 bases at V and 0 bases at J, leaving 10 bases unmatched. CDR3 nucleotides: TGTGCCAGCAGCGGGCTACGGGACAGAATCTCTGGAAACACCATATATTTT. The encoded protein is CASSGLRDRISGNTIYF.

This clonotype has just a few counts. The rearrangement uses TRBV11-2 and TRBJ1-2; tentative D call: TRBD1 (5 bases). Trimming removed 0 bases from V and 6 bases from J, with 14 bases in between. The CDR3 is made up of 15 amino acids. Germline V gene sequence: CDR1 SGHAT, CDR2 FQNNGV. CDR3 sequence (DNA): TGTGCCAGCAGCTTAGATGGGGACCCACTTAATGGCTACACCTTC. The encoded protein is CASSLDGDPLNGYTF.

CDR3 region: CASSSWRELAHEQYF. CDR3 coding DNA: TGTGCCAGCAGTTCCTGGCGAGAACTAGCCCACGAGCAGTACTTC. V and J are TRBV6-5 and TRBJ2-7; the D gene is possibly TRBD2 (6 bases). The CDR3 has 15 amino acids. Germline CDR1 reads MNHEY; CDR2 reads SVGAGI. Trimming took 4 bases from V and 5 from J, leaving 18 bases between them.

There are many counts of this clonotype. V gene TRBV29-1 combines with J gene TRBJ2-7; perhaps TRBD1 as D (5 bases). The CDR3 contains 12 residues. The ends were cut back, 4 bases at V and 5 bases at J, with 12 bases in the middle. Germline-derived CDR1 and CDR2 are SQVTM and ANQGSEA. Written as DNA, the CDR3 is TGCAGCGTTGCCAGCAGGGCCGACGAGCAGTACTTC. Translated: CSVASRADEQYF.

The V call is TRBV9, the J call TRBJ2-7, with TRBD1 identical over 8 bases. CDR3 length: 14 residues. CDR1 is SGDLS and CDR2 is YYNGEE in the germline V gene. J lost 6 bases, V lost 2 bases, and 7 bases had no gene match. The CDR3 DNA sequence: TGTGCCAGCAGCGTCCGGGGCAGGGGGCGCGAGCAGTACTTC. Amino acids: CASSVRGRGREQYF.

This sequence joins TRBV5-5 and TRBJ2-7; D may be TRBD2 (5 bases). The CDR3 totals 14 residues. Trimming stripped 4 bases from V and 3 bases from J, with 14 bases between. Germline CDR1 reads SGHKS; CDR2 reads YYEKEE (reference sequence). The CDR3, as DNA: TGTGCCAGCAGCCCCGATCTAGCAGTCTACGAGCAGTACTTC. Translating it yields CASSPDLAVYEQYF.